The rows below give T cell receptor beta chains drawn from one sample of a study of identical twins. TCRdb reprocessed the 5' RACE reads with MiXCR, giving one entry per CDR3 protein. Here the sample spans around 480,000 distinct CDR3 sequences, approximately 15% being singletons. The same specimen was also included in a second study, on yellow fever vaccine responses in identical twins.

Sequencing was carried out using CD4+ T cells sorted from blood. The receptors come from a woman between 18 and 30 years old in good health. Both conserved end residues are trimmed from each CDR3. Fields, in order: clone size, CDR3 length, V gene, CDR3 protein. Not all rows give a size; the values are once, few, many and, for expanded clones, a class.

clone size: .; CDR3 length: 12; V gene: TRBV5-1; CDR3 protein: ASSNGQGGFEQY
clone size: few; CDR3 length: 13; V gene: TRBV7-3; CDR3 protein: ASSLYPGQSYEQY
clone size: few; CDR3 length: 14; V gene: TRBV15; CDR3 protein: ATSRLGTGGQETQY
clone size: few; CDR3 length: 11; V gene: TRBV4-1; CDR3 protein: ASSQGVIDTQY
clone size: few; CDR3 length: 13; V gene: TRBV7-2; CDR3 protein: ASSIAGQGYDTQY
clone size: .; CDR3 length: 13; V gene: TRBV7-3; CDR3 protein: ASSLRGGIAGELF
clone size: .; CDR3 length: 11; V gene: TRBV27; CDR3 protein: ASSLLRSREQY
clone size: many; CDR3 length: 9; V gene: TRBV7-9; CDR3 protein: ASSLGTGIY
clone size: .; CDR3 length: 13; V gene: TRBV7-6; CDR3 protein: ASSLLAGGFGEQF
clone size: many; CDR3 length: 12; V gene: TRBV5-1; CDR3 protein: ASSPRTGNNEQF
clone size: .; CDR3 length: 11; V gene: TRBV11-1; CDR3 protein: ASSPSRGRELF
clone size: few; CDR3 length: 12; V gene: TRBV9; CDR3 protein: ASSVEGGSHEQF
clone size: few; CDR3 length: 14; V gene: TRBV28; CDR3 protein: ASSLGRRAFYNEQF
clone size: few; CDR3 length: 9; V gene: TRBV29-1; CDR3 protein: SVGPGGGYT
clone size: many; CDR3 length: 11; V gene: TRBV12-3/TRBV12-4; CDR3 protein: ASSLRGGNEQF
clone size: few; CDR3 length: 11; V gene: TRBV28; CDR3 protein: ASSPGQGFEQY
clone size: .; CDR3 length: 15; V gene: TRBV28; CDR3 protein: ASSYNREEELTDTQY
clone size: many; CDR3 length: 13; V gene: TRBV4-3; CDR3 protein: ASSQPGLARNEQF
clone size: .; CDR3 length: 15; V gene: TRBV5-5; CDR3 protein: ASSLPTLLSGANVLT
clone size: .; CDR3 length: 11; V gene: TRBV6-1; CDR3 protein: ASTPGTAHEQY
clone size: .; CDR3 length: 9; V gene: TRBV5-1; CDR3 protein: ASASGYEQY
clone size: .; CDR3 length: 13; V gene: TRBV19; CDR3 protein: ASSIQTGKGYEQY
clone size: .; CDR3 length: 13; V gene: TRBV7-3; CDR3 protein: ASSSSGTDNNEQF
clone size: few; CDR3 length: 10; V gene: TRBV30; CDR3 protein: AWTSGTYEQY
clone size: .; CDR3 length: 13; V gene: TRBV7-9; CDR3 protein: ASSFDRGWDNEQF
clone size: .; CDR3 length: 11; V gene: TRBV6-5; CDR3 protein: ASSYVRATEAF
clone size: .; CDR3 length: 10; V gene: TRBV6-6; CDR3 protein: ASSYSTETQY
clone size: .; CDR3 length: 15; V gene: TRBV10-3; CDR3 protein: ATTPTTGALSTDTQY
clone size: .; CDR3 length: 14; V gene: TRBV5-6; CDR3 protein: ASSLEVGLRTDTQY
clone size: few; CDR3 length: 12; V gene: TRBV10-3; CDR3 protein: AISRQDLNYGYT
clone size: few; CDR3 length: 12; V gene: TRBV9; CDR3 protein: ASSPGPGAGELF
clone size: few; CDR3 length: 12; V gene: TRBV20-1; CDR3 protein: SARPPGRGGEQY
clone size: many; CDR3 length: 12; V gene: TRBV3-1; CDR3 protein: ASSQEGGNTEAF
clone size: .; CDR3 length: 13; V gene: TRBV5-6; CDR3 protein: ASRVVGEGPYEQF
clone size: few; CDR3 length: 16; V gene: TRBV28; CDR3 protein: ASSWGGASGSRGYEQY
clone size: .; CDR3 length: 12; V gene: TRBV10-3; CDR3 protein: AISESGVIGELF
clone size: few; CDR3 length: 13; V gene: TRBV11-2; CDR3 protein: ASSLGTGATDTQY
clone size: .; CDR3 length: 12; V gene: TRBV3-1; CDR3 protein: ASSRAGAPDTQY
clone size: few; CDR3 length: 11; V gene: TRBV7-9; CDR3 protein: ASSSLGGGIQY